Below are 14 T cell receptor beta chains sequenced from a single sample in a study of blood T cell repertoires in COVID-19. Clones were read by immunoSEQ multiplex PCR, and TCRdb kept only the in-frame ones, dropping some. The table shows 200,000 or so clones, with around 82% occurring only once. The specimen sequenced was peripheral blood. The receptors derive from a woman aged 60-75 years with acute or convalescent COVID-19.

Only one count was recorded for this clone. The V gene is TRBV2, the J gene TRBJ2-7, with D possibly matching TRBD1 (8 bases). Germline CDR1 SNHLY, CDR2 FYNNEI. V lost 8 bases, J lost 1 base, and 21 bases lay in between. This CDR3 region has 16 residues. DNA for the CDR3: TGTGCCAGCGGGGGGGCCGGGACAGGCATTTCCTACGAGCAGTACTTC. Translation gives CASGGAGTGISYEQYF.

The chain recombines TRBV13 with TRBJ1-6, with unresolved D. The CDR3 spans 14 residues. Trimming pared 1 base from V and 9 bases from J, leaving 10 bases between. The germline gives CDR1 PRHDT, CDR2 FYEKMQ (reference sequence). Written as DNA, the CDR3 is TGTGCCAGCAGCTTAGCCGGGGTTGGTTCACCCCTCCACTTT. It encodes CASSLAGVGSPLHF.

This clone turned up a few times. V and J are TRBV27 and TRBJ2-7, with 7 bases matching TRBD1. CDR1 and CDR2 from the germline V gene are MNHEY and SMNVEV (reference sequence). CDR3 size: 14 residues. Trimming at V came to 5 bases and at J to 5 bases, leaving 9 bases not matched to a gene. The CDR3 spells CASSHRQGTDEQYF. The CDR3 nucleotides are TGTGCCAGCAGTCATAGACAGGGAACGGACGAGCAGTACTTC.

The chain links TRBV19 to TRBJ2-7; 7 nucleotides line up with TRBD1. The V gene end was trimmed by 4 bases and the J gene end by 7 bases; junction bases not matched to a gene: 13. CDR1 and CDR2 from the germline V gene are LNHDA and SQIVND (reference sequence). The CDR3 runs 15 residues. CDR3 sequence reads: CASSTQTAGGGEQYF. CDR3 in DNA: TGTGCCAGTAGTACCCAAACTGCAGGGGGTGGTGAGCAGTACTTC.

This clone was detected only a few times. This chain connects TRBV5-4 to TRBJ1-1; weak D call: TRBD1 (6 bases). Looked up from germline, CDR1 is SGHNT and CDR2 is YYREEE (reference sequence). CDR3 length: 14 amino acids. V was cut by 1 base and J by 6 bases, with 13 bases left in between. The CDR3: CASSLTGSDSEAFF. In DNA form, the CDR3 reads TGTGCCAGCAGCTTGACAGGGTCGGATTCTGAAGCTTTCTTT.

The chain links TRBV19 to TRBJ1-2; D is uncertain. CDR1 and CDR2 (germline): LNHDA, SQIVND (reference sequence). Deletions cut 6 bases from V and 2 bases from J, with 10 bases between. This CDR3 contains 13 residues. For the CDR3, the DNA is TGTGCCAGTAGAGTGGCATCGAACTATGGCTACACCTTC. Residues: CASRVASNYGYTF. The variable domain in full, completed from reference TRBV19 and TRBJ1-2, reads DGGITQSPKYLFRKEGQNVTLSCEQNLNHDAMYWYRQDPGQGLRLIYYSQIVNDFQKGDIAEGYSVSREKKESFPLTVTSAQKNPTAFYLCASRVASNYGYTFGSGTRLTVV.

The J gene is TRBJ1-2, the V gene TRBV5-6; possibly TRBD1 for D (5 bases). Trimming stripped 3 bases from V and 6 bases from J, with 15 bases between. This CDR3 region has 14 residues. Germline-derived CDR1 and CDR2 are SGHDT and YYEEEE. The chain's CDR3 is CASSSTPGHDGYTF. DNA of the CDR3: TGTGCCAGCAGCTCGACTCCTGGACATGATGGCTACACCTTC.

The CDR3 bases are TGTGCCAGCAGCTTAGATCGCGGGACTAGCGGGGAAACGAGGAAGACCCAGTACTTC. Encoded protein: CASSLDRGTSGETRKTQYF. This chain joins TRBV11-2 and TRBJ2-5; 13 bases line up with TRBD2. The V gene's germline CDR1 is SGHAT and CDR2 FQNNGV. The V segment lost 0 bases and the J segment 6 bases; nucleotides outside the gene matches: 13. The CDR3 runs 19 residues.

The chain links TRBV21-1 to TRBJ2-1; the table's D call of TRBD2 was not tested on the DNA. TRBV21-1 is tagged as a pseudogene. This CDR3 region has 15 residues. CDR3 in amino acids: CASSKKAGGSNEQFF. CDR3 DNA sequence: TGTGCCAGCAGCAAAAAAGCGGGGGGGAGTAATGAGCAGTTCTTC.

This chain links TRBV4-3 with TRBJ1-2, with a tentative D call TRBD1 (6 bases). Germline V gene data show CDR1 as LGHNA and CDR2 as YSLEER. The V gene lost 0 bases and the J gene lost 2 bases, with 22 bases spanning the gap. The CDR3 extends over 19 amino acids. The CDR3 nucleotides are TGCGCCAGCAGCCAAGAATTCGGGCCGGGGGGGGCGCAAAACTATGGCTACACCTTC. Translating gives CASSQEFGPGGAQNYGYTF.

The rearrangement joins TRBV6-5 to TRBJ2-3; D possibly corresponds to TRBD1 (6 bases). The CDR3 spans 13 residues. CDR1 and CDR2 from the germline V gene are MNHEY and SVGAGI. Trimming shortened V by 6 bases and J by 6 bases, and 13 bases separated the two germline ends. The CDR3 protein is CASSRDTLDTQYF. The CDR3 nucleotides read TGTGCCAGCAGCCGGGACACCCTCGATACGCAGTATTTT.

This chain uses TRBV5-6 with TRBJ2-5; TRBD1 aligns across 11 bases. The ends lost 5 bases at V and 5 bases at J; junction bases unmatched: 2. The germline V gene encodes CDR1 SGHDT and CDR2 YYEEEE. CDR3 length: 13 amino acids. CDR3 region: CASRDRGRETQYF. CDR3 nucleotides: TGTGCCAGCAGGGACAGGGGGCGGGAGACCCAGTACTTC.

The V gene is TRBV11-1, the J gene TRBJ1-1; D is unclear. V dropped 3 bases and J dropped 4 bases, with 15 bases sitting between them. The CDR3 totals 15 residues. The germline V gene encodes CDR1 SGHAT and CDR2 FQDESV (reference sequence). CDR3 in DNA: TGTGCCAGCAGCTTTTCATCCCATAGTAGCACTGAAGCTTTCTTT. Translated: CASSFSSHSSTEAFF.

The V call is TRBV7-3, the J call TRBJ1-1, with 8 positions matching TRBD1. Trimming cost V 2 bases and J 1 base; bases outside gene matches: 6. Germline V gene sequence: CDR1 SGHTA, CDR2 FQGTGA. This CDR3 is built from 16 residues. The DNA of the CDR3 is TGTGCCAGCAGCTTAGTCAGGGGGCAGGAGAACACTGAAGCTTTCTTT. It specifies CASSLVRGQENTEAFF.